Each of the 27 T cell receptor beta chains below was sequenced from the same sample in a study of CD8 T cells in ankylosing spondylitis (dated by TCRdb to about 2017). What the study reported, not specific to this receptor: Blood from ankylosing spondylitis patients appeared to be characterized by a TCR beta motif composed of 7 to 9 highly homologous amino acid variants.

Libraries were made using 5' RACE. For sequencing, an Illumina HiSeq 2500 was employed. TCRdb cleaned the public reads at Q25 with fastp, built clones with MiXCR and kept in-frame beta chains. Each CDR3 protein gets just one entry, which takes the most common genes and DNA from the rows behind it. For this sample the table gives about 800,000 distinct CDR3 sequences, of which around 11% were detected only once. 0.51% of the sample lies in the top ten. What these receptors recognize is not known. The specimen sequenced was blood, either unsorted or a sorted T cell fraction (not recorded which). These receptors all stem from a male donor with ankylosing spondylitis.

Only a few counts were recorded for this clonotype. This CDR3 reads CASARNGAYGYTF. CDR3 sequence (DNA): TGTGCTAGTGCCCGAAACGGAGCCTATGGCTACACCTTC. The chain has TRBV12-5 and TRBJ1-2, with unresolved D. The germline V gene has CDR1 LGHNT and CDR2 FRNRAP. Trimming cost V 7 bases and J 4 bases, with 13 bases left between them. The CDR3 contains 13 residues.

This clonotype was seen a few times. The CDR3 here is CASHRGLRYNSPLHF. The CDR3 DNA is TGTGCCAGCCACAGGGGGCTTCGCTATAATTCACCCCTCCACTTT. The J gene is TRBJ1-6, the V gene TRBV6-5, with 9 nucleotides matching TRBD1. V lost 8 bases, J lost 3 bases, and 5 bases stayed unmatched. Germline V gene lookup returns CDR1 MNHEY and CDR2 SVGAGI. The CDR3 extends over 15 amino acids.

Comments on this clonotype: Mismatch with germline at one junction end may stem from a read error. This rearrangement joins TRBV7-7 to TRBJ2-1; weak D call: TRBD2 (6 bases). CDR3 length equals 18 residues. Germline CDR1 is SSHAT and CDR2 is FNYEAQ (reference sequence). The chain's CDR3 is CASSPPPWREDAYNEQFF. CDR3 DNA: TGTGCTAGCAGCCCTCCCCCCTGGCGGGAAGACGCCTACAATGAGCAGTTCTTC.

This clonotype was seen at least ten times. The chain carries TRBV29-1 and TRBJ1-1; tentatively, D is TRBD1 (5 bases). The CDR3 covers 13 residues. Germline CDR1 SQVTM, CDR2 ANQGSEA. The ends were cut back, 0 bases at V and 1 base at J, with 6 bases in the middle. The CDR3 DNA reads TGCAGCGTTGAAGAGACAGCGAACACTGAAGCTTTCTTT. It is translated as CSVEETANTEAFF.

About this clonotype itself: A much larger clone sits a single nucleotide away, making a read error possible. It is likely a read error, because the conserved phenylalanine at the end of the CDR3 is missing. V gene TRBV12-3 or TRBV12-4 combines with J gene TRBJ1-5; unclear D gene. This CDR3 spans 14 amino acids. V lost 6 bases and J lost 3, with 12 bases in between. This chain's CDR3 is CASSSLPVNQPQHL. CDR3 coding DNA: TGTGCCAGCAGCTCCCTTCCGGTCAATCAGCCCCAGCATCTT.

The chain carries TRBV28 and TRBJ1-5, with 8 bases identical to TRBD1. Per germline, CDR1 MDHEN and CDR2 SYDVKM. The CDR3 has 16 amino acids. V dropped 10 bases and J dropped 5; count of bases not matched to a gene: 16. This CDR3 reads CATLSVGTGGHQPQHF. DNA of the CDR3: TGTGCCACCCTATCGGTCGGAACAGGGGGTCATCAGCCCCAGCATTTT.

CDR3 nucleotide sequence: TGTGCCAGCAGCAGCACGTTCAACGAGCAGTACTTC. This encodes CASSSTFNEQYF. The rearrangement links TRBV6-2 or TRBV6-3 to TRBJ2-7, with no clear D. Per germline, CDR1 MNHEY and CDR2 SVGEGT. Deletions cut 6 bases from V and 5 bases from J, with 11 bases between. The CDR3 loop spans 12 amino acids.

V usage is TRBV5-1 and J usage is TRBJ2-5; 10 nucleotides align to TRBD1. V lost 0 bases to trimming and J lost 9 bases; unmatched junction nucleotides: 11. The length of the CDR3 is 16 residues. Germline lookup yields CDR1 SGHRS and CDR2 YFSETQ. This chain's CDR3 is CASSLAMDRGKSAQYF. CDR3 sequence (DNA): TGCGCCAGCAGCTTGGCAATGGACAGGGGGAAGAGCGCCCAGTACTTC.

As regards this clonotype: With a much larger clone just one base away, this may be a read error. This chain connects TRBV5-1 to TRBJ2-7, with a possible D match to TRBD1 (6 bases). CDR1 is SGHRS and CDR2 is YFSETQ in the germline V gene. Trimming cost V 4 bases and J 7 bases, with 18 bases left between them. CDR3 length equals 14 residues. As DNA, the CDR3 is TGCGCCAGCAGCCTCCAGGCAGGGGCCGGAGAGCAGTACTTC. As protein: CASSLQAGAGEQYF.

This clonotype showed up many times. The genes are TRBV7-9 and TRBJ2-2, with 7 nucleotides matching TRBD1. This CDR3 has 16 residues. Trimming removed 5 bases from V and 5 bases from J; junction bases left unmatched: 11. The germline CDR1 and CDR2 sequences are SEHNR and FQNEAQ (reference sequence). This CDR3 is CASSRPGTALTGELFF. The CDR3 DNA follows: TGTGCCAGCAGCCGACCTGGGACAGCCCTAACCGGGGAGCTGTTTTTT. The full variable domain, in which reference TRBV7-9 and TRBJ2-2 provide the parts outside the CDR3, is DTGVSQNPRHKITKRGQNVTFRCDPISEHNRLYWYRQTLGQGPEFLTYFQNEAQLEKSRLLSDRFSAERPKGSFSTLEIQRTEQGDSAMYLCASSRPGTALTGELFFGEGSRLTVL.

This chain uses TRBV7-2 with TRBJ2-7, with D tentatively TRBD2 (6 bases). The germline V and J ends were trimmed by 0 bases and 1 base, with 10 bases remaining between them. CDR1 is SGHTA and CDR2 is FQGNSA in the germline V gene. CDR3 size: 15 residues. In nucleotides, the CDR3 is TGTGCCAGCAGCTTAGCGTGGCGGGGTTCCTACGAGCAGTACTTC. Protein product: CASSLAWRGSYEQYF. Variable domain in full (rest from reference TRBV7-2 and TRBJ2-7): GAGVSQSPSNKVTEKGKDVELRCDPISGHTALYWYRQSLGQGLEFLIYFQGNSAPDKSGLPSDRFSAERTGGSVSTLTIQRTQQEDSAVYLCASSLAWRGSYEQYFGPGTRLTVT.

This clonotype was seen many times. The chain uses TRBV10-2 and TRBJ1-2; tentatively, D is TRBD1 (5 bases). Per germline, CDR1 WSHSY and CDR2 SAAADI. With 6 bases removed from V and 1 base from J, the gap between germline ends came to 9 bases. This CDR3 has 13 amino acids. Here the CDR3 DNA reads TGCGCCAGCAGCGGGGGACTTAACTATGGCTACACCTTC. Its translation is CASSGGLNYGYTF.

This clonotype was picked up many times. The gene calls are TRBV20-1 and TRBJ2-1; 8 positions match TRBD1. The CDR3 loop spans 15 amino acids. Germline CDR1 is DFQATT and CDR2 is SNEGSKA (reference sequence). V shed 2 bases and J 8 bases; nucleotides not matched to a gene: 11. Written as DNA, the CDR3 is TGCAGTGCTAGACCAGGGGGCGCTCTAGCACATGAGCAGTTCTTC. Translation: CSARPGGALAHEQFF.

This clonotype was found a few times. The chain links TRBV15 to TRBJ2-3; D gene unclear. From germline, CDR1 is LNHNV and CDR2 YYDKDF (reference sequence). Trimming stripped 3 bases from V and 2 bases from J, with 6 bases between. The CDR3 has 13 amino acids. The CDR3 is CATSSRSTDTQYF. In DNA, the CDR3 is TGTGCCACCAGCAGCAGGTCCACAGATACGCAGTATTTT.

The CDR3 here is CASSLRGQHEKLFF. DNA for the CDR3: TGTGCCAGCAGCTTGAGAGGGCAGCATGAAAAACTGTTTTTT. The chain uses TRBV5-8 and TRBJ1-4; D is unresolved. The germline V gene has CDR1 SGHTS and CDR2 YDEGEE. V was cut by 1 base and J by 6 bases, with 10 bases left in between. CDR3 length equals 14 residues.

The sample holds a few counts of this clonotype. This chain joins TRBV29-1 and TRBJ2-3, with 7 bases identical to TRBD2. The V and J ends lost 8 bases and 6 bases, in that order; junction bases with no gene match: 5. This CDR3 is built from 11 residues. CDR1 is SQVTM, CDR2 ANQGSEA, per germline. The CDR3 nucleotides read TGCAGCACCCGGACTAGTGATACGCAGTATTTT. It is translated as CSTRTSDTQYF.

The chain links TRBV5-1 to TRBJ2-6; D is possibly TRBD1 (6 bases). Trimming removed 4 bases at V and 0 bases at J, with 14 bases between. CDR3 length: 17 residues. Germline lookup yields CDR1 SGHRS and CDR2 YFSETQ. The CDR3 is CASSARQGISGANVLTF. The CDR3 nucleotides are TGCGCCAGCAGCGCAAGGCAGGGGATCTCTGGGGCCAACGTCCTGACTTTC.

In this sample, this clonotype turned up many times. V gene TRBV12-3 or TRBV12-4 combines with J gene TRBJ2-7, with 10 nucleotides matching TRBD2. The V and J ends lost 3 bases and 6 bases, in that order; junction bases with no gene match: 5. CDR3 length: 14 residues. CDR3 DNA: TGTGCCAGCAGTTTGGGTCTAGCGGGAGTCGAGCAGTACTTC. Translation gives CASSLGLAGVEQYF.

This clonotype came up a few times. The chain combines TRBV7-2 with TRBJ1-2; no clear D. The CDR3 extends over 12 amino acids. The V gene lost 5 bases and the J gene lost 2 bases, with 6 bases spanning the gap. Germline V gene sequence: CDR1 SGHTA, CDR2 FQGNSA. The CDR3 DNA is TGTGCCAGCAGCAGACTGAACTATGGCTACACCTTC. Its translation: CASSRLNYGYTF.

This rearrangement joins TRBV4-3 to TRBJ1-4, with D unresolved. There are 17 residues in the CDR3. The germline V and J ends were trimmed by 0 bases and 8 bases, with 19 bases remaining between them. Germline assignment: CDR1 LGHNA and CDR2 YSLEER. CDR3 in amino acids: CASSQDTGRGLWEKLFF. The CDR3, as DNA: TGCGCCAGCAGCCAAGATACCGGACGGGGTCTATGGGAAAAACTGTTTTTT.

The genes are TRBV20-1 and TRBJ1-5; weak D call: TRBD1 (5 bases). From germline, CDR1 is DFQATT and CDR2 SNEGSKA (reference sequence). Trimming removed 5 bases from V and 5 bases from J, with 13 bases in between. The CDR3 contains 13 residues. CDR3 residues: CSAVQGWDQPQHF. Written as DNA, the CDR3 is TGCAGTGCTGTTCAGGGTTGGGATCAGCCCCAGCATTTT.

This clonotype has only a few counts. The J gene is TRBJ2-1, the V gene TRBV6-1, with 9 positions matching TRBD2. The CDR3 runs to 15 residues. The V gene's germline CDR1 is MNHNS and CDR2 SASEGT. The V gene end was trimmed by 7 bases and the J gene end by 2 bases; junction bases not matched to a gene: 6. Written as DNA, the CDR3 is TGTGCCAGCACCCGACTAGCGGCTACCTACAATGAGCAGTTCTTC. Translation gives CASTRLAATYNEQFF.

This clonotype turned up a few times. The chain carries TRBV12-3 or TRBV12-4 and TRBJ2-6, with 10 bases identical to TRBD1. The CDR3 runs 17 residues. Trimming removed 3 bases from V and 3 bases from J; junction bases left unmatched: 5. CDR3 loop: CASSFDRGLLGANVLTF. In DNA form, the CDR3 reads TGTGCCAGCAGTTTCGACAGGGGGCTCCTTGGGGCCAACGTCCTGACTTTC.

The genes are TRBV7-9 and TRBJ2-1, with D possibly matching TRBD1 (6 bases). V lost 2 bases and J 6 bases, leaving 11 bases between the germline ends. The germline CDR1 and CDR2 sequences are SEHNR and FQNEAQ (reference sequence). This CDR3 has 14 amino acids. In nucleotides, the CDR3 is TGTGCCAGCAGCTTACTACAGGGTCCCAATGAGCAGTTCTTC. Translated: CASSLLQGPNEQFF.

This clonotype showed up just a few times. V and J are TRBV7-2 and TRBJ2-1; 7 nucleotides align to TRBD1. Trimming cost V 5 bases and J 15 bases; bases outside gene matches: 10. Germline CDR1 is SGHTA and CDR2 is FQGNSA. This CDR3 region has 12 residues. CDR3 nucleotides: TGTGCCAGCAGCACGCCGGGACAGAGGCTGTTCTTC. It translates to CASSTPGQRLFF.

This clonotype occurred a few times. This chain connects TRBV12-3 or TRBV12-4 to TRBJ1-1, with 9 bases aligning to TRBD1. V dropped 3 bases and J dropped 4; count of bases not matched to a gene: 3. The CDR3 runs 14 residues. The CDR3 here is CASSFWDRATEAFF. CDR3 bases: TGTGCCAGCAGTTTCTGGGACAGGGCCACTGAAGCTTTCTTT.

The V call is TRBV21-1, the J call TRBJ1-1; the D call TRBD1 from the table was never checked on the DNA. TRBV21-1 is a pseudogene locus. The CDR3 loop spans 15 amino acids. The CDR3 here is CASSKAWDGSTEAFF. In DNA, the CDR3 is TGTGCCAGCAGCAAAGCATGGGACGGTTCCACTGAAGCTTTCTTT.